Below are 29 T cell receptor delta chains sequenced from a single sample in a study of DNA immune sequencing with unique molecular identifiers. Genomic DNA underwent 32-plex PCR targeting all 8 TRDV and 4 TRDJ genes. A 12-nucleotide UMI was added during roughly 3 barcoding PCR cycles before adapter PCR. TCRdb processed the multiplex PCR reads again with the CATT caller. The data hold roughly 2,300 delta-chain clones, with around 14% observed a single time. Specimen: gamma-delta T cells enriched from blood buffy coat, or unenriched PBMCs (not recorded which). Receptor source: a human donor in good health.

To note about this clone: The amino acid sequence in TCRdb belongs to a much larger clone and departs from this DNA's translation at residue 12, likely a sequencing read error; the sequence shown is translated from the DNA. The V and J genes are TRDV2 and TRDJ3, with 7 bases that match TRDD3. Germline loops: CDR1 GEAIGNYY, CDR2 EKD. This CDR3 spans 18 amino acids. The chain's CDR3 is CACDKILGSSWGTRQMFF. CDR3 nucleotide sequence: TGTGCCTGTGACAAAATACTGGGGAGCTCCTGGGGCACCCGACAGATGTTTTTC.

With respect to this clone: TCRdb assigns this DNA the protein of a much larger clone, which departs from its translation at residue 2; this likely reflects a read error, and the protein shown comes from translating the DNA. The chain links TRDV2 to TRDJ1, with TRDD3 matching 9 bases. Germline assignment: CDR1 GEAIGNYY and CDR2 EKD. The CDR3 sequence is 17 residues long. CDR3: CSCDTLGDGKYTDKLIF. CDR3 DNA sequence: TGTTCCTGTGACACTCTGGGGGATGGAAAGTACACCGATAAACTCATCTTT.

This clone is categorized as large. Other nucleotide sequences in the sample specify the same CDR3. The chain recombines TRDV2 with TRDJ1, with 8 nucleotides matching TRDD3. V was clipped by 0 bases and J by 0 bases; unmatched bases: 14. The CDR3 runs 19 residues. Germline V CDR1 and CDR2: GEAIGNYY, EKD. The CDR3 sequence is CACDTLTGGREGYTDKLIF. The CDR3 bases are TGTGCCTGTGACACCCTTACTGGGGGTCGTGAAGGGTACACCGATAAACTCATCTTT.

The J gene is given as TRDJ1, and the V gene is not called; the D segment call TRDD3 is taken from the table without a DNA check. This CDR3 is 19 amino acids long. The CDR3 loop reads CALGELDMGIRSGTDKLIF. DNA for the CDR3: TGTGCTCTTGGGGAACTAGACATGGGGATCCGCTCTGGCACCGATAAACTCATCTTT.

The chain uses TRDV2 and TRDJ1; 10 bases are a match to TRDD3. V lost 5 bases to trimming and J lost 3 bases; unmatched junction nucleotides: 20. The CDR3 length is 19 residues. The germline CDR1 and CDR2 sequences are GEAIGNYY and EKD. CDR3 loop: CACAQLGDAKGRGPDKLIF. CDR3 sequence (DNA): TGTGCCTGTGCCCAACTGGGGGATGCGAAAGGGAGAGGACCCGATAAACTCATCTTT.

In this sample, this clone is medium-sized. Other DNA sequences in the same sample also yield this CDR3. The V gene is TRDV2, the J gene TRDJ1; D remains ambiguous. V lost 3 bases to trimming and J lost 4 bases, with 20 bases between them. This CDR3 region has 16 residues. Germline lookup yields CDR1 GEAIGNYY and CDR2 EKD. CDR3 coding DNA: TGTGCCTGTGACGACCTCACCTCCGGGAGTGACGATAAACTCATCTTT. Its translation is CACDDLTSGSDDKLIF.

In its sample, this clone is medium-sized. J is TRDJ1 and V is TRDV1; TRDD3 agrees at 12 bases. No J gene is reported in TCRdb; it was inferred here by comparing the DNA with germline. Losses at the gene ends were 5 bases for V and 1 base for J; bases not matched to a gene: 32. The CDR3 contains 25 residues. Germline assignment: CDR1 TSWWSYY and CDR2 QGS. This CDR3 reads CALGSPPGAFPPTTGGYPRTDKLIF. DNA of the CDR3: TGTGCTCTTGGGTCTCCTCCAGGGGCATTTCCCCCTACTACTGGGGGATACCCCCGCACCGATAAACTCATCTTT.

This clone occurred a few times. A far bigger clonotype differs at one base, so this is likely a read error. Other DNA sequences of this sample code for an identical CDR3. This CDR3 reads CACEPYWGIIGSWDTRQMFF. The CDR3 bases are TGCGCCTGTGAACCGTACTGGGGGATAATAGGCTCCTGGGACACCCGACAGATGTTTTTC. This chain links TRDV2 with TRDJ3; 11 nucleotides agree with TRDD3. Per germline, CDR1 GEAIGNYY and CDR2 EKD. This CDR3 has 20 residues.

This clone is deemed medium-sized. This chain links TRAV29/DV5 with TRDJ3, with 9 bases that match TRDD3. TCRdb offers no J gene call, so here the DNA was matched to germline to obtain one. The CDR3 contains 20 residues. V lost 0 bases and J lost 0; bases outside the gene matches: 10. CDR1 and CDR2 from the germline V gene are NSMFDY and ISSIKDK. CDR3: CAASDLLGDLSSWDTRQMFF. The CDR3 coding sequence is TGTGCAGCAAGCGACCTACTGGGGGACCTAAGCTCCTGGGACACCCGACAGATGTTTTTC.

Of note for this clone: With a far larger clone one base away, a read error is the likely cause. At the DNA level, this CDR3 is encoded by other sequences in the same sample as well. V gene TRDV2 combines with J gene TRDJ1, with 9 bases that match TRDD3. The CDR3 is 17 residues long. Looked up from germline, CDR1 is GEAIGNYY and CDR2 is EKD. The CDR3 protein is CACDTVRGYGNTDKLIF. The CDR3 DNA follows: TGTGCTTGTGACACCGTGCGGGGATACGGTAACACCGATAAACTCATCTTT.

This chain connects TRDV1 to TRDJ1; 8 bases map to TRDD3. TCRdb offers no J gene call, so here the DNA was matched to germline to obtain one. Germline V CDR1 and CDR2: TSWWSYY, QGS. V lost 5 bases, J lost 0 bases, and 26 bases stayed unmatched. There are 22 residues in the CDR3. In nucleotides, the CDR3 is TGTGCTCTTGGGAATTGGGTGATCTCCTCGTACTGGGGGTCATTCCACACCGATAAACTCATCTTT. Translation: CALGNWVISSYWGSFHTDKLIF.

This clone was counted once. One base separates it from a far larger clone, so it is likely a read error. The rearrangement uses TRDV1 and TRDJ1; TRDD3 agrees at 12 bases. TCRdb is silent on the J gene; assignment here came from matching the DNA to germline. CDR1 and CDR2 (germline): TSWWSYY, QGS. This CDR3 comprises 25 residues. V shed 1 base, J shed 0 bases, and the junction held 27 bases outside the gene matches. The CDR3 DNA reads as TGTGCTCTTGGGGAACAGATGATATACTACACGTCCTGGGGGATACGAAAGGGTTACACCGATAAACTCATCTTT. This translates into CALGEQMIYYTSWGIRKGYTDKLIF.

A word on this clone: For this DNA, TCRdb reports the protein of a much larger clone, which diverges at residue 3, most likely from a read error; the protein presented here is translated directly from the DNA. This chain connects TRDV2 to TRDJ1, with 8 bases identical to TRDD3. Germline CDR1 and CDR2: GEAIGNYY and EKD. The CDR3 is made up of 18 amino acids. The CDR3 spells CASDTVLPGGQRTDKLIF. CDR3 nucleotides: TGTGCCAGTGACACTGTCCTACCTGGGGGACAGAGGACCGATAAACTCATCTTT.

The CDR3 nucleotides are TGTGCTCTTGGGGAACTACAAGCTTCCTCCGTAAAGGGGGATATGGGCTACACCGATAAACTCATCTTT. Its translation: CALGELQASSVKGDMGYTDKLIF. V usage is TRDV1 and J usage is TRDJ1; TRDD3 agrees at 8 bases. TCRdb supplies no J gene; here it was assigned by aligning the nucleotide sequence to germline. The germline CDR1 and CDR2 sequences are TSWWSYY and QGS. V lost 0 bases to trimming and J lost 0 bases; unmatched junction nucleotides: 24. The CDR3 runs to 23 residues.

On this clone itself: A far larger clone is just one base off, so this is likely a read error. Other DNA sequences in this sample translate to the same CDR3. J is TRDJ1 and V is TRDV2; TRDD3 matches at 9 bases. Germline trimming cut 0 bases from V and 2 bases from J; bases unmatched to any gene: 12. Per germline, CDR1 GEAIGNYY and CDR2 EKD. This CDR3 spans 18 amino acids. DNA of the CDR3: TGTGCCTGTGACACCGTACTTTCTGGGGGATCTTATACCGATAAACTCATCTTT. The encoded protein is CACDTVLSGGSYTDKLIF.

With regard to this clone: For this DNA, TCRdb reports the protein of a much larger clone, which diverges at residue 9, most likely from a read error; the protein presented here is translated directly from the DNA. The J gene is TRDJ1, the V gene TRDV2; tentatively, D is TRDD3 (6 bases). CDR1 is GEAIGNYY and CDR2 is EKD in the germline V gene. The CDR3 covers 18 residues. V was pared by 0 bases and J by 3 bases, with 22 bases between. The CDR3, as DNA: TGTGCCTGTGACACCGTAGGAGGTTGGGATATCCGATCCGATAAACTCATCTTT. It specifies CACDTVGGWDIRSDKLIF.

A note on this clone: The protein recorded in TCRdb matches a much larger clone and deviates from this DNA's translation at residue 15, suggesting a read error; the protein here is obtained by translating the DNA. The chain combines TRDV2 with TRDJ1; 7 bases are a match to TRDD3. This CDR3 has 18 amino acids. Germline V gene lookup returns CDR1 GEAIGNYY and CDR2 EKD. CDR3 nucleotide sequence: TGTGCCTGTGACACCGTAGGAGGTGGGGATATCCGATCCGATAACCTCATCTTT. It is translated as CACDTVGGGDIRSDNLIF.

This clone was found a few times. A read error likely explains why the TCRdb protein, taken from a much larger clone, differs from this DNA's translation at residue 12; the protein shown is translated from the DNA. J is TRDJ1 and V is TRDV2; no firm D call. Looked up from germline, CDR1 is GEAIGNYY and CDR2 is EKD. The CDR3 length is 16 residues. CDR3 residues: CACDPSDRKYTEKLIF. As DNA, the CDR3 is TGTGCCTGTGACCCGTCCGATCGGAAGTACACCGAAAAACTCATCTTT.

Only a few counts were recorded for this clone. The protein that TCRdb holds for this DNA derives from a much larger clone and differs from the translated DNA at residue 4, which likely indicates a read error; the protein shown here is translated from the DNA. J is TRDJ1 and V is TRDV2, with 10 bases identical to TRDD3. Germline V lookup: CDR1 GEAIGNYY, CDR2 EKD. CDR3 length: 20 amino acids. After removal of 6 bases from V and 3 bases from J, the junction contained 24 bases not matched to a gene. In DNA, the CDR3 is TGTGCCTGTCACCCCGTACTGGGGGATGCGAAAGGGAGAGGACCCGATAAACTCATCTTT. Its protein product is CACHPVLGDAKGRGPDKLIF.

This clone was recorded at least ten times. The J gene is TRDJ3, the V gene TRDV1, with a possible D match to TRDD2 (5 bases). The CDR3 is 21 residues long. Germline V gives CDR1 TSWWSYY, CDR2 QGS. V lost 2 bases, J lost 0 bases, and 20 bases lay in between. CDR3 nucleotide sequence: TGTGCTCTTGGGGAATGCCCTACTCGGGGCTTTAGCTCCTGGGACACCCGACAGATGTTTTTC. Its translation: CALGECPTRGFSSWDTRQMFF.

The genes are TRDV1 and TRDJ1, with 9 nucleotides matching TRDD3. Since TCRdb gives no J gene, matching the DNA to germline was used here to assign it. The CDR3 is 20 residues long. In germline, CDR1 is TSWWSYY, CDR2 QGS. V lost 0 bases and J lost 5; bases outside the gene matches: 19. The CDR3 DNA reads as TGTGCTCTTGGGGAACTAGTGGTGGCCTACCCGGGGGATACTTCGGATAAACTCATCTTT. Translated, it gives CALGELVVAYPGDTSDKLIF.

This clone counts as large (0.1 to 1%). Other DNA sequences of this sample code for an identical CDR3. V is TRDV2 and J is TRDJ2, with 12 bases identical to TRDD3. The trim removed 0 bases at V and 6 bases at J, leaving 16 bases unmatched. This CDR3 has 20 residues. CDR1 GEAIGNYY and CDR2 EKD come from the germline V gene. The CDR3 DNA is TGTGCCTGTGACACCGTCGTACTGGGGGATACCCCAACCGGTTCAGCACAACTCTTCTTT. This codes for CACDTVVLGDTPTGSAQLFF.

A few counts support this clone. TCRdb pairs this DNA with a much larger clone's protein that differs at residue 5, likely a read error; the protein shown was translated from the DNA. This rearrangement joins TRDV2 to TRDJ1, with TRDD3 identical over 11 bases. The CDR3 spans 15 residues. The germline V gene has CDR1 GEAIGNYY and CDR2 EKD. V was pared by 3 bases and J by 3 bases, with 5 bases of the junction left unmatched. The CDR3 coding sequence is TGTGCCTGTGACCTACTGGGGGATAAATCCGATAAACTCATCTTT. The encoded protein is CACDLLGDKSDKLIF.

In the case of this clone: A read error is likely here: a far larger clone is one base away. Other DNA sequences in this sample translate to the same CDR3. The CDR3 DNA reads TGTGCCTGTGACACCTTGGGGACCACGAACGGCTCCTGGGACACACGACAGATGTTTTTC. It encodes CACDTLGTTNGSWDTRQMFF. The chain uses TRDV2 and TRDJ3, with D perhaps matching TRDD3 (5 bases). Germline assignment: CDR1 GEAIGNYY and CDR2 EKD. The CDR3 contains 20 residues.

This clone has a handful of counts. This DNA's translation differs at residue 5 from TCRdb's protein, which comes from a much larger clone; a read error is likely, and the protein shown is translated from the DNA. CDR3 protein: CACDMLGDTQADKLIF. DNA of the CDR3: TGTGCCTGTGACATGCTGGGGGATACGCAGGCCGATAAACTCATCTTT. The chain couples TRDV2 to TRDJ1; 12 positions match TRDD3. V dropped 2 bases and J dropped 3; count of bases not matched to a gene: 6. Germline CDR1 reads GEAIGNYY; CDR2 reads EKD. The CDR3 consists of 16 residues.

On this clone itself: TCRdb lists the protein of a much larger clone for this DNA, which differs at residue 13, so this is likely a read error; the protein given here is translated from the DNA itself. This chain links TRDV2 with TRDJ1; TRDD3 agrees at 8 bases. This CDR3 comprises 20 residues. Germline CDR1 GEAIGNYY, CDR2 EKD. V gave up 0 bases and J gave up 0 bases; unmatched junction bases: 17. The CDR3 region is CACDTLRVSGGHVYTDKLIF. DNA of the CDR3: TGTGCCTGTGACACCCTGAGGGTTTCTGGGGGACACGTGTACACCGATAAACTCATCTTT.

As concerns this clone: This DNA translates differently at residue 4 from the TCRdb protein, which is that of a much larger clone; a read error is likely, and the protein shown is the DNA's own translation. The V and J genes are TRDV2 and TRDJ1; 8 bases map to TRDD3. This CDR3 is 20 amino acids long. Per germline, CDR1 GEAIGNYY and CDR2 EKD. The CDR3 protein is CACVTLRVSGGHEYTDKLIF. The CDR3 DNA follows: TGTGCCTGTGTCACCCTGAGGGTTTCTGGGGGACACGAGTACACCGATAAACTCATCTTT.

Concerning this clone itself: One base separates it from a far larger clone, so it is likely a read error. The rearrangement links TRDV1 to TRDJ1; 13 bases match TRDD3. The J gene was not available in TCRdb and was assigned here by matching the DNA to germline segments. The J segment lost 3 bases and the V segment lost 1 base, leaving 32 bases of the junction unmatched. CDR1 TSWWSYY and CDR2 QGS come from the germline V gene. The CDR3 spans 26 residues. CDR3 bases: TGTGCTCTTGGGGAACCCCCTCCTATGGATTCAGTACTGGGGGATACGCCCCAGACGGCCGCCGATAAACTCATCTTT. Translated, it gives CALGEPPPMDSVLGDTPQTAADKLIF.

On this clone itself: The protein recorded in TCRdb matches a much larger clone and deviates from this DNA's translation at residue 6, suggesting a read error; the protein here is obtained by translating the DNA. CDR3 protein: CACDTITTLGDNGDKLIF. The CDR3 DNA follows: TGTGCCTGTGACACCATAACCACACTGGGGGATAATGGCGATAAACTCATCTTT. V usage is TRDV2 and J usage is TRDJ1, with 11 bases aligning to TRDD3. Germline CDR1 is GEAIGNYY and CDR2 is EKD. The V segment lost 0 bases and the J segment 4 bases; nucleotides outside the gene matches: 12. The CDR3 sequence is 18 residues long.